The next 28 T cell receptor beta chains were all read from a single sample in a study of blood T cell repertoires in COVID-19. Generated by immunoSEQ multiplex PCR, the TCRdb table keeps only in-frame clones and is missing some. The table includes about 73,000 clones, roughly 83% detected once. The material sequenced was peripheral blood. These receptors came from a woman aged 60-75 years with acute or convalescent COVID-19.

The gene calls are TRBV29-1 and TRBJ2-6; D remains ambiguous. Germline V lookup: CDR1 SQVTM, CDR2 ANQGSEA. V was clipped by 6 bases and J by 1 base, with 10 bases between them. This CDR3 is 14 amino acids long. In nucleotides, the CDR3 is TGCAGCGTCTCATTGGCATCTGGGGCCAACGTCCTGACTTTC. Protein product: CSVSLASGANVLTF.

This chain joins TRBV29-1 and TRBJ1-2, with 7 bases aligning to TRBD1. This CDR3 has 14 residues. Germline lookup yields CDR1 SQVTM and CDR2 ANQGSEA. J lost 6 bases, V lost 6 bases, and 13 bases had no gene match. For the CDR3, the DNA is TGCAGCGTACTCGACCCGGGACAGAGGGATGGCTACACCTTC. It specifies CSVLDPGQRDGYTF.

J is TRBJ1-5 and V is TRBV29-1, with D perhaps TRBD1 (5 bases). CDR1 and CDR2 (germline): SQVTM, ANQGSEA. The CDR3 is 13 amino acids. V shed 6 bases and J shed 4 bases, with 13 bases lying between them. CDR3: CSVEDTVNQPQHF. The CDR3 nucleotides read TGCAGCGTAGAGGACACTGTTAATCAGCCCCAGCATTTT.

The chain joins TRBV19 to TRBJ1-2; 7 bases map to TRBD1. V was clipped by 8 bases and J by 8 bases; unmatched bases: 8. The CDR3 loop spans 12 amino acids. Looked up from germline, CDR1 is LNHDA and CDR2 is SQIVND (reference sequence). The CDR3 loop reads CASGGQAGGYTF. CDR3 nucleotide sequence: TGTGCCAGTGGCGGACAGGCCGGGGGCTACACCTTC.

This clone was seen a handful of times. V gene TRBV28 combines with J gene TRBJ1-1; tentative D call: TRBD1 (5 bases). Germline CDR1 reads MDHEN; CDR2 reads SYDVKM. The CDR3 runs 12 residues. V gave up 5 bases and J gave up 7 bases, with 11 bases separating them. The CDR3 DNA follows: TGTGCCAGCAGTCCCCAGGGACTTGAAGCTTTCTTT. Protein sequence: CASSPQGLEAFF.

The chain employs TRBV9 and TRBJ2-3; 10 nucleotides agree with TRBD2. CDR3 length: 18 amino acids. The V gene's germline CDR1 is SGDLS and CDR2 YYNGEE. V trimming: 0 bases; J trimming: 1 base; junction bases outside the gene matches: 8. CDR3 loop: CASSVASGGASGTDTQYF. CDR3 DNA: TGTGCCAGCAGCGTAGCGAGCGGGGGGGCCTCGGGCACAGATACGCAGTATTTT.

The chain is built from TRBV5-1 and TRBJ1-2, with D maybe TRBD1 (5 bases). The CDR3 is 12 amino acids. The germline V and J ends were trimmed by 4 bases and 6 bases, with 10 bases remaining between them. The germline gives CDR1 SGHRS, CDR2 YFSETQ. This CDR3 is CASSARGDGYTF. The CDR3 DNA is TGCGCCAGCAGCGCCCGGGGGGATGGCTACACCTTC.

The rearrangement links TRBV3-1 (or the pseudogene TRBV3-2) to TRBJ2-7; 7 nucleotides line up with TRBD2. The germline CDR1 and CDR2 sequences are LGHDT and YNNKEL (reference sequence). V lost 5 bases, J lost 2 bases, and 6 bases stayed unmatched. CDR3 length equals 14 residues. The CDR3 region is CASSRQAGAYEQYF. The CDR3 coding sequence is TGTGCCAGCAGCAGGCAGGCGGGGGCCTACGAGCAGTACTTC.

CDR3 coding DNA: TGTGCCAGCAGTTTGGCGGGCAATCAGCCCCAGCATTTT. Its protein is CASSLAGNQPQHF. V gene TRBV12-3 or TRBV12-4 combines with J gene TRBJ1-5, with D uncertain. V lost 3 bases and J 2 bases, leaving 5 bases between the germline ends. The length of the CDR3 is 13 residues.

This rearrangement joins TRBV19 to TRBJ1-2; no reliable D call. From germline, CDR1 is LNHDA and CDR2 SQIVND (reference sequence). Deletions cut 2 bases from V and 6 bases from J, with 10 bases between. This CDR3 has 13 residues. CDR3 region: CASSIQVGHGYTF. CDR3 DNA: TGTGCCAGTAGTATACAGGTCGGTCATGGCTACACCTTC.

The V gene is TRBV9, the J gene TRBJ1-3, with 9 positions matching TRBD1. In germline, CDR1 is SGDLS, CDR2 YYNGEE. The CDR3 is 16 residues long. The V segment lost 0 bases and the J segment 0 bases; nucleotides outside the gene matches: 1. CDR3 sequence reads: CASSVGGQGSGNTIYF. CDR3 nucleotide sequence: TGTGCCAGCAGCGTAGGGGGACAGGGCTCTGGAAACACCATATATTTT.

The chain combines TRBV18 with TRBJ2-2; the D is unclear. Trimming shortened V by 4 bases and J by 6 bases, and 12 bases separated the two germline ends. Germline V CDR1 and CDR2: KGHSH, LQKENI. The CDR3 consists of 14 residues. The DNA of the CDR3 is TGTGCCAGCTCACATACCCATGAGTCCGGGGAGCTGTTTTTT. This encodes CASSHTHESGELFF.

This clone was seen only once. The chain combines TRBV5-1 with TRBJ1-2, with 8 nucleotides matching TRBD1. This CDR3 contains 14 residues. V lost 3 bases, J lost 6 bases, and 7 bases stayed unmatched. CDR1 and CDR2 (germline): SGHRS, YFSETQ. CDR3 sequence reads: CASSYGQGRNGYTF. The CDR3 coding sequence is TGCGCCAGCAGCTACGGACAGGGAAGGAATGGCTACACCTTC.

This clone showed up just once. The chain uses TRBV19 and TRBJ1-6; 8 bases align to TRBD1. V was pared by 6 bases and J by 7 bases, with 2 bases of the junction left unmatched. This CDR3 contains 13 residues. Per the germline V gene, CDR1 is LNHDA and CDR2 is SQIVND (reference sequence). CDR3 sequence: CASRDRANSPLHF. The CDR3, as DNA: TGTGCCAGTAGGGACAGGGCCAATTCACCCCTCCACTTT.

V usage is TRBV11-3 and J usage is TRBJ2-3, with D hard to call. Trimming took 6 bases from V and 0 from J, leaving 4 bases between them. This CDR3 has 12 amino acids. The germline CDR1 and CDR2 sequences are SGHNT and YENEEA. The CDR3: CASSPSTDTQYF. CDR3 nucleotides: TGTGCCAGCAGTCCTAGCACAGATACGCAGTATTTT.

The CDR3 loop reads CASSLTGQGSGNTIYF. Here the CDR3 DNA reads TGTGCCAGCAGCTTAACCGGACAGGGCTCTGGAAACACCATATATTTT. The chain recombines TRBV5-4 with TRBJ1-3; TRBD1 aligns across 8 bases. CDR1 SGHNT and CDR2 YYREEE come from the germline V gene (reference sequence). V lost 2 bases to trimming and J lost 0 bases; unmatched junction nucleotides: 4. The CDR3 is 16 residues long.

The V call is TRBV29-1, the J call TRBJ1-2; 7 bases are shared with TRBD1. The CDR3 spans 14 residues. Germline V gene data show CDR1 as SQVTM and CDR2 as ANQGSEA. V trimming: 0 bases; J trimming: 3 bases; junction bases outside the gene matches: 4. The CDR3 DNA sequence: TGCAGCGTTGAAGAGGGTACAGGGGACTATGGCTACACCTTC. Its protein is CSVEEGTGDYGYTF.

On this clone: In the same sample, other DNA sequences code for this CDR3. This chain's CDR3 is CASSRDRDYGYTF. The DNA of the CDR3 is TGTGCCAGCTCACGGGACAGGGACTATGGCTACACCTTC. The rearrangement links TRBV18 to TRBJ1-2, with 9 bases matching TRBD1. V shed 4 bases and J 3 bases; nucleotides not matched to a gene: 0. Germline lookup yields CDR1 KGHSH and CDR2 LQKENI. The CDR3 loop spans 13 amino acids.

The chain uses TRBV9 and TRBJ2-7, with 7 bases fitting TRBD1. Germline lookup yields CDR1 SGDLS and CDR2 YYNGEE. The CDR3 extends over 15 amino acids. J lost 2 bases, V lost 4 bases, and 9 bases had no gene match. The CDR3 DNA reads TGTGCCAGCAGCCCCCGAACCGGGACAGCCTACGAGCAGTACTTC. Protein: CASSPRTGTAYEQYF.

This clone showed up just once. The rearrangement joins TRBV6-5 to TRBJ2-5, with 11 nucleotides matching TRBD2. The V gene end was trimmed by 11 bases and the J gene end by 5 bases; junction bases not matched to a gene: 10. Germline CDR1 reads MNHEY; CDR2 reads SVGAGI. The CDR3 length is 14 residues. The DNA of the CDR3 is TGTGCCGCGTCCGTTAGCGGGGGGGCGGAGACCCAGTACTTC. The encoded protein is CAASVSGGAETQYF.

The V gene is TRBV11-3, the J gene TRBJ2-1; D is uncertain. V was cut by 6 bases and J by 0 bases, with 12 bases left in between. The CDR3 runs 15 residues. Germline V gives CDR1 SGHNT, CDR2 YENEEA. DNA of the CDR3: TGTGCCAGCAGTTACGAACAGAGCTCCTACAATGAGCAGTTCTTC. Translation: CASSYEQSSYNEQFF. The variable domain in full, completed from reference TRBV11-3 and TRBJ2-1, reads EAGVVQSPRYKIIEKKQPVAFWCNPISGHNTLYWYLQNLGQGPELLIRYENEEAVDDSQLPKDRFSAERLKGVDSTLKIQPAELGDSAVYLCASSYEQSSYNEQFFGPGTRLTVL.

This chain connects TRBV12-2 to TRBJ1-6; the listed D gene, TRBD1, was not tested against the DNA. TRBV12-2 is listed as a pseudogene. The CDR3 contains 16 residues. DNA for the CDR3: TGTGCAAGTCGTCGACAGGGATTCTCCTATAATTCACCCCTCCACTTT. As protein: CASRRQGFSYNSPLHF.

This clone has just a few counts. J is TRBJ2-6 and V is TRBV6-4; D is unresolved. The CDR3 runs to 13 residues. In germline, CDR1 is MRHNA, CDR2 SNTAGT. The ends were cut back, 6 bases at V and 0 bases at J, with 3 bases in the middle. In DNA, the CDR3 is TGTGCCAGCAGCCTCTCTGGGGCCAACGTCCTGACTTTC. This sequence encodes CASSLSGANVLTF.

This chain joins TRBV19 and TRBJ1-5; no clear D. Germline V gives CDR1 LNHDA, CDR2 SQIVND (reference sequence). CDR3 length equals 16 residues. Trimming took off 7 bases at V and 3 bases at J, with 19 bases between the two ends. Written as DNA, the CDR3 is TGTGCCAGTACCCGAGCCGCGGGGAGCTTCAATCAGCCCCAGCATTTT. It specifies CASTRAAGSFNQPQHF.

The chain uses TRBV20-1 and TRBJ1-2, with no clear D. Germline lookup yields CDR1 DFQATT and CDR2 SNEGSKA (reference sequence). The CDR3 is 11 amino acids. The CDR3 loop reads CSAEDNYGYTF. The CDR3 region has the DNA TGCAGCGCAGAGGATAACTATGGCTACACCTTC.

The chain has TRBV7-6 and TRBJ2-2; D is possibly TRBD2 (6 bases). CDR1 and CDR2 from the germline V gene are SGHVS and FNYEAQ. Trimming stripped 5 bases from V and 4 bases from J, with 14 bases between. The CDR3 contains 15 residues. The CDR3 DNA reads as TGTGCCAGCAGCGCGGAGGGTGTGAGCACCGGGGAGCTGTTTTTT. Its protein is CASSAEGVSTGELFF.

The chain couples TRBV12-3 or TRBV12-4 to TRBJ2-5; TRBD2 might be the D (5 bases). The ends were cut back, 7 bases at V and 4 bases at J, with 13 bases in the middle. The CDR3 contains 13 residues. The CDR3 DNA follows: TGTGCCAGCACCCTTCTCGAGGGAGAGACCCAGTACTTC. Protein sequence: CASTLLEGETQYF.

The chain is built from TRBV12-5 and TRBJ1-2; 7 bases are shared with TRBD1. The germline CDR1 and CDR2 sequences are LGHNT and FRNRAP. The CDR3 has 14 amino acids. J gave up 4 bases and V 5 bases, and 7 bases lay outside the gene matches. CDR3 sequence: CASGTDRSPYGYTF. DNA for the CDR3: TGTGCTAGTGGTACGGACAGGTCGCCCTATGGCTACACCTTC. Complete variable domain (other parts from reference TRBV12-5 and TRBJ1-2): DARVTQTPRHKVTEMGQEVTMRCQPILGHNTVFWYRQTMMQGLELLAYFRNRAPLDDSGMPKDRFSAEMPDATLATLKIQPSEPRDSAVYFCASGTDRSPYGYTFGSGTRLTVV.